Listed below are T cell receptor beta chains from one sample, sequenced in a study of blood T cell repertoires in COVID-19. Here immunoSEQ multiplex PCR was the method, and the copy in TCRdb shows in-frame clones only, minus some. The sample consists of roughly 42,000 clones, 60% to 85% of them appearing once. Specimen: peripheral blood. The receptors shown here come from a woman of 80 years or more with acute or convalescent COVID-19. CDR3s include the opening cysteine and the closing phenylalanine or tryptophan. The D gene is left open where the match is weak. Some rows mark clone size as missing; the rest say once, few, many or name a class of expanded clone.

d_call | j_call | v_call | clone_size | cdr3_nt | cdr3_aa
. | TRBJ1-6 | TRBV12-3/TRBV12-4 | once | TGTGCCAGCAGCTTCGGGGGACCCCTCCACTTT | CASSFGGPLHF
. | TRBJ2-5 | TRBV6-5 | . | TGTGCCAGCAGCCCAGACACCGCCCGGGGGGAGACCCAGTACTTC | CASSPDTARGETQYF
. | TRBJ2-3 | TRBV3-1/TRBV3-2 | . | TGTGCCAGCAGCCAAGACCGCGGGTCAGATACGCAGTATTTT | CASSQDRGSDTQYF
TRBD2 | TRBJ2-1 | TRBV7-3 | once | TGTGCCAGCAGCTTTGGCGGGAGGGGCGTTGAGCAGTTCTTC | CASSFGGRGVEQFF
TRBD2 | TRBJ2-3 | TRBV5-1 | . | TGCGCCAGCAGCTTCTCGGCACTAGCGGGAGATCGGACAGATACGCAGTATTTT | CASSFSALAGDRTDTQYF
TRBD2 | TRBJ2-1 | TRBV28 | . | TGTGCCAGCAGTCCGGCCTTCGCTAGCGGGATCTACAATGAGCAGTTCTTC | CASSPAFASGIYNEQFF
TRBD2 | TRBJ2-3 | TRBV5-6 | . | TGTGCCAGCAGCTTGGACGTAGCGGGAGGTTTCGGGTCGAATCAGTATTTT | CASSLDVAGGFGSNQYF
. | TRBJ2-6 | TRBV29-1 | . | TGCAGCGTGTACAGGAAAGGGATCTCTGGGGCCAACGTCCTGACTTTC | CSVYRKGISGANVLTF
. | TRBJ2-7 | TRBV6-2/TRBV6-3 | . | TGTGCCAGCAGTTACTTTCGCGACGAGCAGTACTTC | CASSYFRDEQYF
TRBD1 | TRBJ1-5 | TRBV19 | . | TGTGCCAGTACTTCCTTACAGGGGATTGGCAATCAGCCCCAGCATTTT | CASTSLQGIGNQPQHF
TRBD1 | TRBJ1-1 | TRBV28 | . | TGTGCCAGCAGTTCCTACGACAGGGTCACTGAAGCTTTCTTT | CASSSYDRVTEAFF
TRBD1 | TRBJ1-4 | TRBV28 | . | TGTGCCAGCAGTTTGACAGGGGGCGCGGAAAAACTGTTTTTT | CASSLTGGAEKLFF
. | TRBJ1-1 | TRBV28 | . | TGTGCCAGCAGGGCCGCAATGAACACTGAAGCTTTCTTT | CASRAAMNTEAFF
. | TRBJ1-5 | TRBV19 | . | TGTGCCAGTAGTATACAGGGGAGTGGTAGCAATCAGCCCCAGCATTTT | CASSIQGSGSNQPQHF
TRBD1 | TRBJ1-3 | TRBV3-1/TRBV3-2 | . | TGTGCCAGCAGCAAGGGACAGGGGGCTCGCTCTGGAAACACCATATATTTT | CASSKGQGARSGNTIYF
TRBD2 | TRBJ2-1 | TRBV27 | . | TGTGCCAGCAGTCCCCTAGCGGGAGGTAACTACAATGAGCAGTTCTTC | CASSPLAGGNYNEQFF
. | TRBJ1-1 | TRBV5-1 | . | TGCGCCAGCAGCTCGACAGCTAACACTGAAGCTTTCTTT | CASSSTANTEAFF
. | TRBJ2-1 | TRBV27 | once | TGTGCCAGCAGCTCCGCGACAGCGAGCTCCTACAATGAGCAGTTCTTC | CASSSATASSYNEQFF
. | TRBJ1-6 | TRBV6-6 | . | TGTGCCAGCAGGACGGGGGTCAATTCACCCCTCCACTTT | CASRTGVNSPLHF
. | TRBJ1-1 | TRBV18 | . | TGTGCCAGCTCACCACCAGGACTTCGGAACACTGAAGCTTTCTTT | CASSPPGLRNTEAFF
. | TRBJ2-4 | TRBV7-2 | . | TGTGCCAGCAGCTTAGCGACCAGTAAGGGCACCGTCGGGAACGGCAAAAACATTCAGTACTTC | CASSLATSKGTVGNGKNIQYF
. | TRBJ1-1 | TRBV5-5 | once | TGTGCCAGCAGTCTCGTACAGACAAACACTGAAGCTTTCTTT | CASSLVQTNTEAFF
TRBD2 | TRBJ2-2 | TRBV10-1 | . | TGCGCCAGCAGGGCCGGGACTAGCGGGAGTGGCACCGGGGAGCTGTTTTTT | CASRAGTSGSGTGELFF
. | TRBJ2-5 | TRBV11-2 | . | TGTGCCAGCAGCTTAGACACCAAAGGAGGGACCCAGTACTTC | CASSLDTKGGTQYF
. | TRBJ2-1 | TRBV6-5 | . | TGTGCCAGCACCTCGGCTCCGACTAGAATAGACGAGCAGTTCTTC | CASTSAPTRIDEQFF
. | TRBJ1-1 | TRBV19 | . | TGTGCCAGTAGTCCCGCGGACCGGGATACTGAAGCTTTCTTT | CASSPADRDTEAFF
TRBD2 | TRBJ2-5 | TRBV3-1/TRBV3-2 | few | TGTGCCACCAAAAGGAGGGAGGGGGAGACCCAGTACTTC | CATKRREGETQYF
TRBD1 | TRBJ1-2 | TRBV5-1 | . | TGCGCCAGCAGCGACACAGGGGGCGCTAACTATGGCTACACCTTC | CASSDTGGANYGYTF
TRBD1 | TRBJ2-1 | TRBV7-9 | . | TGTGCCAGCAGCTTCTCCGGGACAGCCTACAATGAGCAGTTCTTC | CASSFSGTAYNEQFF
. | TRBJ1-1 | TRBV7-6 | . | TGTGCCAGCAGCGTCGACAGTAACACTGAAGCTTTCTTT | CASSVDSNTEAFF